This paragraph covers one T cell receptor beta chain sequence. Its antigen remains unknown. This entry is derived from a study of T cell repertoires in ileal Crohn's disease. Libraries were prepared by immunoSEQ multiplex PCR; TCRdb keeps only in-frame clonotypes and omits some of them. The sample yields about 2,500 clones, just under 80% seen once. Study results and caveats: Clonal expansions were more frequent in active smokers than non-smokers at surgery. Endoscopy was done a median approximately 6.9 months after surgery. Compared with CD4 T cells, sorted CD8 cells carried more expanded clones. All patients with clonality above 26.8% had endoscopic recurrence.

Germline V gene sequence: CDR1 SGHRS, CDR2 YFSETQ. Trimming cost V 4 bases and J 5 bases; bases outside gene matches: 11. This CDR3 spans 16 amino acids. Specified time point: neoterminal ileum biopsy at postoperative endoscopy, about 6 months after surgery. This chain joins TRBV5-1 and TRBJ2-7; TRBD1 matches 11 bases. The sequence was obtained from an adult with Crohn's disease. The sample taken for sequencing was ileal tissue. DNA of the CDR3: TGCGCCAGCAGCCCTCGGGTGGGACAGGGGGGACACGAGCAGTACTTC. Encoded protein: CASSPRVGQGGHEQYF.